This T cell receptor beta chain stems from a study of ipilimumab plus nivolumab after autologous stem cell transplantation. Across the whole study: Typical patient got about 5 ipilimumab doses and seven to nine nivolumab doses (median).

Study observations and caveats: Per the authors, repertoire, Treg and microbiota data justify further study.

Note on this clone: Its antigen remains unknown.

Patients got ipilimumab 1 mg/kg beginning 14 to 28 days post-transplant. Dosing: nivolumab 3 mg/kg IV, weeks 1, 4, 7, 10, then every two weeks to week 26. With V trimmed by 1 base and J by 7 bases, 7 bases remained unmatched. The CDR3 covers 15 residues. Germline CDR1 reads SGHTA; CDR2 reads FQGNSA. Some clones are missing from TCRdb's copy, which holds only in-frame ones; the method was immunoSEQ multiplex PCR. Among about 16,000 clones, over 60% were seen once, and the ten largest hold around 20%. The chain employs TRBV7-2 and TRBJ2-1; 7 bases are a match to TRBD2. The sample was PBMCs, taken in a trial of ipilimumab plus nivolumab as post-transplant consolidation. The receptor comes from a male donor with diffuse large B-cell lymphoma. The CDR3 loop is CASSLGGTMRNEQFF. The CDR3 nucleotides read TGTGCCAGCAGCTTAGGGGGGACTATGAGGAATGAGCAGTTCTTC.